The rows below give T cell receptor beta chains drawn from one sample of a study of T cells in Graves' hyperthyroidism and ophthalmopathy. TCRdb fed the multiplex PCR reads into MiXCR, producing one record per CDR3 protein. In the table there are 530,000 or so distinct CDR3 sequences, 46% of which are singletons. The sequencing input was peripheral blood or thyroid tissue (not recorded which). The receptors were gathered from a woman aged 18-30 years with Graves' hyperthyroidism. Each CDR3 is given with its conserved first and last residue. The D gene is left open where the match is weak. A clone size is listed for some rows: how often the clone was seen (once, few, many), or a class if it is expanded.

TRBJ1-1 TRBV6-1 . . TGTGCCAGCAGCCAAGAAGACGCCGGGGGTGGCACTGAAGCTCTCTTT CASSQEDAGGGTEALF
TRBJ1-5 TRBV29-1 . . TGCAGCGTTAAGGGACAGCCCCAGCATTTT CSVKGQPQHF
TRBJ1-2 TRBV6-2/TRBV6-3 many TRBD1 TGTGCCAGCAGCCCGACAGGGGAGAGAAGTGGCTACACCTTC CASSPTGERSGYTF
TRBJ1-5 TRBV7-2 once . TGTGCCAGCAGGCGGGGGAATGGCGAGCAGCCCCAGCATTTT CASRRGNGEQPQHF
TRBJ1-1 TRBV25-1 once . TGTGCCCGGCAAAGCCCAGACCGTGAAGCTTTCTTT CARQSPDREAFF
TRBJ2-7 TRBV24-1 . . TGTGCCACCAGTGACACGGGACACCTCTCCTACAATGAGCAGTACTTC CATSDTGHLSYNEQYF
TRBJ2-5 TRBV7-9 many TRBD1 TGTGCCAGCAGCCACCCGACAGGGGAGAATGGCGAGACCCAGTACTTC CASSHPTGENGETQYF
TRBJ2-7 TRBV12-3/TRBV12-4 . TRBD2 TGTGCCAGCACTCAACGCGGGAGTCATGGGGAGCAGTACTTC CASTQRGSHGEQYF
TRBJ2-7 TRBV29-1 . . TGCAGCGTTGAGACAGGGAGGACCTACGAGCAGTACTTC CSVETGRTYEQYF
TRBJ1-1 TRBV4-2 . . TGTGCCAGCAGCCACGAGGAGGGCCCTGAAGCTTTCTTT CASSHEEGPEAFF
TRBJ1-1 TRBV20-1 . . TGCAGTGCTGGCCCCCTCGGCATGAACACTGAAGCTTTCTTT CSAGPLGMNTEAFF
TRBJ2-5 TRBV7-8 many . TGTGCCAGCAGCCCCACTCTGGGGACCCAGTACTTC CASSPTLGTQYF
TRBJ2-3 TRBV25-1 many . TGTGCCAGCAGTGAAGCTTCGGGTAGTAGCACAGATACGCAGTATTTT CASSEASGSSTDTQYF
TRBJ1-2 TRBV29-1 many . TGCAGCGTAGGCTCAAACGTTAGGGGCTACACCTTC CSVGSNVRGYTF
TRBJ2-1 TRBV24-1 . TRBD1 TGTGCCACCAGTGATTGGGGGACAGGGGCAGGGGAGCAGTTCTTC CATSDWGTGAGEQFF
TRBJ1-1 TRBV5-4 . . TGTGCCAGCAGCGATAGGACAGAGAACACTGAAGCTTTCTTT CASSDRTENTEAFF
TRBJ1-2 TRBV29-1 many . TGCAGCGTTGACAGCTATGGCTACACCTTC CSVDSYGYTF
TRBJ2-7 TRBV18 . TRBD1 TGTGCCAGCTCACCTAGAGGGACAGGGGGCTTCGAGCAGTACTTC CASSPRGTGGFEQYF
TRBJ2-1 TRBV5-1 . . TGCGCCAGCAGCTTTGAGGGGCGACGGAATGAGCAGTTCTTC CASSFEGRRNEQFF
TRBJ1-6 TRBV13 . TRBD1 TGTGCCAGCAGACCCCGACAGGGGGAACGGGAGACCCTCCACTTT CASRPRQGERETLHF
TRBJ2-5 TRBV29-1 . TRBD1 TGCAGCATCCTGACAGGGAAAGAGACCCAGTACTTC CSILTGKETQYF
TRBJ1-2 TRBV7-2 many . TGTGCCAGCAGCTTCCAAGACTATGGCTACACCTTC CASSFQDYGYTF
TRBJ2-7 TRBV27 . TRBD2 TGTGCCAGCAGTACCGGGACTAGCGGGTTGTACGAGCAGTACTTC CASSTGTSGLYEQYF
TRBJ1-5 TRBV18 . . TGTGCCAGCTCACCGGGGGCGAGCAATCAGCCCCAGCATTTT CASSPGASNQPQHF
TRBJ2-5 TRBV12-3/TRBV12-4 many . TGTGCCAGCAGTTCAACCCTGGAACACGGACTTCTTGTGGGGGAGACCCAGTACTTC CASSSTLEHGLLVGETQYF
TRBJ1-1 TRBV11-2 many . TGTGCCAGCAGCTTAGAGACTTCCACTGAAGCTTTCTTT CASSLETSTEAFF
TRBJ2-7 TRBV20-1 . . TGCAGTGCTAGGGAGACCGAGCAGTACTTC CSARETEQYF
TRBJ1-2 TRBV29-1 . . TGCAGCGTTGTTTACGGGACGGGCTATGGCTACACCTTC CSVVYGTGYGYTF
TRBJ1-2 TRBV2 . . TGTGCCAGCACTACGGGACGGGGCGGCTACACCTTC CASTTGRGGYTF
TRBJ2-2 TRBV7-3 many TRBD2 TGTGCCAGCAGCCCCACGGGACTAGCGGGAGTTGGGGAGCTGTTTTTT CASSPTGLAGVGELFF
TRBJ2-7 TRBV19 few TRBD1 TGTGCCACCGAAACGGGACAGGGTTCCGAGCAGTACTTC CATETGQGSEQYF
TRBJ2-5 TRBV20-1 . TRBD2 TGCAGTGCTAGAGGTCCAAAGCGGGAGGGCCGGGGAGAACGATTGGCCCAGTACTTC CSARGPKREGRGERLAQYF
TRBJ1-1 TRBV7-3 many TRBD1 TGTGCCAGCAGCCCCGACAGGGGGCAAGCTATGAACACTGAAGCTTTCTTT CASSPDRGQAMNTEAFF
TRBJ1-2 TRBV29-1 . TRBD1 TGCAGCTTGGGACAGGGGAACTATGGCTACACCTTC CSLGQGNYGYTF
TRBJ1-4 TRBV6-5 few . TGTGCCAGCAGTCCCCAGACAACTAATGAAAAACTGTTTTTT CASSPQTTNEKLFF
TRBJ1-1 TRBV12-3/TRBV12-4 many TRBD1 TGTGCCAGCACCCCGCGGGGACGCGGACAGGGAAAGACTGAAGCTTTCTTT CASTPRGRGQGKTEAFF
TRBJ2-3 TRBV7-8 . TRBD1 TGTGCCAGCAGACGGGACAGGTCTTCAGATACGCAGTATTTT CASRRDRSSDTQYF
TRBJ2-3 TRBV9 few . TGTGCCAGCAGCGTAGAGGGAGTGGATACGCAGTATTTT CASSVEGVDTQYF
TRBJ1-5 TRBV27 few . TGTGCCAGCAGTTTATACGGGGTGTTGGCCCAGCATTTT CASSLYGVLAQHF
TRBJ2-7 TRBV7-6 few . TGTGCTTCACAGGGCTACGAGCAGTACTTC CASQGYEQYF
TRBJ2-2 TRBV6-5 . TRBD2 TGTGCCAGCAGTTTTCAGCGGGAGTCCGGGGAGCTGTTTTTT CASSFQRESGELFF
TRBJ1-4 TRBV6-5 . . TGTGCCAGCAAGCTACGCCCGGGGTACGCGGGGAATGAAAAACTGTTTTTT CASKLRPGYAGNEKLFF
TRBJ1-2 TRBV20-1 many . TGCAGTGCTAGGGAGTCACAGGGCCGAGACTATGGCTACACCTTC CSARESQGRDYGYTF
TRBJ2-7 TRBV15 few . TGTGCCACCAGCAGCTTAAGGGCCCCCCGGCAGTACTTC CATSSLRAPRQYF
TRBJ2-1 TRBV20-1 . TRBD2 TGCAGTGCTATAAGGACTAGCGGGAGACGGAATGAGCAGTTCTTC CSAIRTSGRRNEQFF
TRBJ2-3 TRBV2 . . TGTGCCAGCAGCCACAGGAGATACACAGATACGCAGTATTTT CASSHRRYTDTQYF
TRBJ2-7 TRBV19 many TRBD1 TGTGCCAGTAGTTTCCGGGACAGGGCGGGAGAGCGGTACTTC CASSFRDRAGERYF
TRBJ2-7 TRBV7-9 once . TGTGCCAGCGCCCGGACAGCCTCCTACGAGCAGTACTTC CASARTASYEQYF
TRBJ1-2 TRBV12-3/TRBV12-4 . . TGTGCCAGCAGTTCCTATCAGGGGCGCGGGGACTATGGCTACACCTTC CASSSYQGRGDYGYTF
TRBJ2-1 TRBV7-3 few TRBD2 TGTGCCAGCAGCTTCGGACTAGGAGGCAACGAGCAGTTCTTC CASSFGLGGNEQFF
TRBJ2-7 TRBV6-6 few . TGTGCCAGCAGTTACCGGTACCCCCAGCTCGAGCAGTACTTC CASSYRYPQLEQYF
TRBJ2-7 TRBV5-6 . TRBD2 TGTGCCAGCACCGAGACTAGCGACACCTACGAGCAGTACTTC CASTETSDTYEQYF
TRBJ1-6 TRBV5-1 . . TGCGCCAGCAGCACCGGGAGGGATCGCTCACCCCTCCACTTT CASSTGRDRSPLHF
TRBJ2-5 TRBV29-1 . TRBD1 TGCAGCTCCGGGACAGGGGGCCAAGAGACCCAGTACTTC CSSGTGGQETQYF
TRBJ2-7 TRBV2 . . . CAMYFCASSGYEQYF